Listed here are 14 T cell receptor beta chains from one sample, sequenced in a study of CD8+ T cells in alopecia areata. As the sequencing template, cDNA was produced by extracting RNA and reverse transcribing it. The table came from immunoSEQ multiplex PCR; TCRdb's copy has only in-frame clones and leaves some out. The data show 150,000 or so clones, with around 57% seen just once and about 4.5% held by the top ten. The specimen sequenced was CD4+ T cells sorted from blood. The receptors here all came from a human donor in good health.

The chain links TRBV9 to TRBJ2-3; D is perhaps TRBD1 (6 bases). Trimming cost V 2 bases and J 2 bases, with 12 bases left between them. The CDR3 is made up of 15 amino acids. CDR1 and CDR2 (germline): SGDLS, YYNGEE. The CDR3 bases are TGTGCCAGCAGCGTCAATCAGGGGCCCACAGATACGCAGTATTTT. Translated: CASSVNQGPTDTQYF.

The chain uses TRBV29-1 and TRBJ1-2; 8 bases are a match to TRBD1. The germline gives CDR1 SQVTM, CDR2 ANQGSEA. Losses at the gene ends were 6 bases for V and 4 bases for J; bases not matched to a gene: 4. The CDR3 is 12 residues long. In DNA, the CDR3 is TGCAGCGTGCAACAGGGGGGCTATGGCTACACCTTC. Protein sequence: CSVQQGGYGYTF.

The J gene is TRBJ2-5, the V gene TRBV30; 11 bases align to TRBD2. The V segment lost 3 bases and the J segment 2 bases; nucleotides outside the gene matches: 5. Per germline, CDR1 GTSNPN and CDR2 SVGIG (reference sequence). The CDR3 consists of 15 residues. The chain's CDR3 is CAWSRLAGRQETQYF. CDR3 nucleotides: TGTGCCTGGAGCCGACTAGCGGGACGTCAAGAGACCCAGTACTTC. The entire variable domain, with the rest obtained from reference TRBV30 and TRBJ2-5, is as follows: SQTIHQWPATLVQPVGSPLSLECTVEGTSNPNLYWYRQAAGRGLQLLFYSVGIGQISSEVPQNLSASRPQDRQFILSSKKLLLSDSGFYLCAWSRLAGRQETQYFGPGTRLLVL.

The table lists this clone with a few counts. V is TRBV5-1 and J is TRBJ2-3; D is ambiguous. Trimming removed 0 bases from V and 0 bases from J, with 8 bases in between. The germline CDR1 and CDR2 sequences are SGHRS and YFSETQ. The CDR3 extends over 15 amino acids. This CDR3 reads CASSLEGFSTDTQYF. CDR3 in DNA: TGCGCCAGCAGCTTGGAAGGGTTTAGCACAGATACGCAGTATTTT.

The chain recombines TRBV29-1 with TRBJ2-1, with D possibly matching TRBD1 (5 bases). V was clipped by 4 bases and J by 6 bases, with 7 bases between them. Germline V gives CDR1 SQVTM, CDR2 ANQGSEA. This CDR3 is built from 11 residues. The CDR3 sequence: CSVGQPNEQFF. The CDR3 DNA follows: TGCAGCGTTGGACAGCCCAATGAGCAGTTCTTC.

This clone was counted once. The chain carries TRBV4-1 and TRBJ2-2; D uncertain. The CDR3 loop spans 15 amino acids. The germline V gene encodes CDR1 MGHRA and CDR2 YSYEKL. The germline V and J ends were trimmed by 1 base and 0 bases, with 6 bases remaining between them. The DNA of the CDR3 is TGCGCCAGCAGCCAAGGACCCTCGAACACCGGGGAGCTGTTTTTT. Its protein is CASSQGPSNTGELFF.

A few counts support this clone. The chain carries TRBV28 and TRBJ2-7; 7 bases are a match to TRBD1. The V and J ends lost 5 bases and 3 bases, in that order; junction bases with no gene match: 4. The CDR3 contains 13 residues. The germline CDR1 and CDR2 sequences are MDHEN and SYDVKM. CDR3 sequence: CASSGQVYYEQYF. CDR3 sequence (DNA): TGTGCCAGCAGTGGACAGGTCTACTACGAGCAGTACTTC. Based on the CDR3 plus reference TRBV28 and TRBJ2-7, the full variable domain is DVKVTQSSRYLVKRTGEKVFLECVQDMDHENMFWYRQDPGLGLRLIYFSYDVKMKEKGDIPEGYSVSREKKERFSLILESASTNQTSMYLCASSGQVYYEQYFGPGTRLTVT.

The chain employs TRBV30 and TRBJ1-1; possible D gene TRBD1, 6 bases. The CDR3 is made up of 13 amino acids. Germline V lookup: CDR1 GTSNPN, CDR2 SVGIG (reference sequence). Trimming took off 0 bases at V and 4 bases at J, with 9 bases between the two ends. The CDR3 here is CAWSVQGSTEAFF. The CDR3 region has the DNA TGTGCCTGGAGTGTTCAGGGGAGCACTGAAGCTTTCTTT.

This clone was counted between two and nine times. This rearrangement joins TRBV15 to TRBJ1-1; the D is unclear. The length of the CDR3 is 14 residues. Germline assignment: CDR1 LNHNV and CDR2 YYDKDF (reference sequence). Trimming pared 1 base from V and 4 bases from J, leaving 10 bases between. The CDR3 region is CATSRGRGSTEAFF. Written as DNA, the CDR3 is TGTGCCACCAGCAGAGGTAGAGGGTCCACTGAAGCTTTCTTT.

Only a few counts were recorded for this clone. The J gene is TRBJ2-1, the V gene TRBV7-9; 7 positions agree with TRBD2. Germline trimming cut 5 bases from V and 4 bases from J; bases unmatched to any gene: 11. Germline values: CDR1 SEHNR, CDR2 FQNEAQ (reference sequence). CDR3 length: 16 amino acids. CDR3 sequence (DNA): TGTGCCAGCAGCCCCCGACTAGCCCGGGGATACAATGAGCAGTTCTTC. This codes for CASSPRLARGYNEQFF. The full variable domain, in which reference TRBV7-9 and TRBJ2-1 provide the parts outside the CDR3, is DTGVSQNPRHKITKRGQNVTFRCDPISEHNRLYWYRQTLGQGPEFLTYFQNEAQLEKSRLLSDRFSAERPKGSFSTLEIQRTEQGDSAMYLCASSPRLARGYNEQFFGPGTRLTVL.

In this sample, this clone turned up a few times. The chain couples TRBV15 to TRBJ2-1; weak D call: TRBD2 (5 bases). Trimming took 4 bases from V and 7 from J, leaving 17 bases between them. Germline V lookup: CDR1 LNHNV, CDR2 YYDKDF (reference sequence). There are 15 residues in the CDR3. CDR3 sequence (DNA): TGTGCCACCAGCACCGAGCGGAGGTTGGGGAATGAGCAGTTCTTC. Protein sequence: CATSTERRLGNEQFF.

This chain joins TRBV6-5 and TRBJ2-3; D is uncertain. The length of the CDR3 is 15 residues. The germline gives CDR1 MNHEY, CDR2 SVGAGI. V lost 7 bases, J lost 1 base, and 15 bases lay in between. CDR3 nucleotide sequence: TGTGCCAGCAAGATCCGAGTATCGGGCACAGATACGCAGTATTTT. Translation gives CASKIRVSGTDTQYF.

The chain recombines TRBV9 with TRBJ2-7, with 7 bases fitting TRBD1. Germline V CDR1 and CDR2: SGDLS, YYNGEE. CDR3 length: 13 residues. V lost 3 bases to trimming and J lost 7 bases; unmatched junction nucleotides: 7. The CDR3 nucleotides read TGTGCCAGCAGCGCGAAACAGGGGTGGGAGCAGTACTTC. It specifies CASSAKQGWEQYF.

This CDR3 reads CASSSRDSQETQYF. DNA of the CDR3: TGCGCCAGCAGCTCACGGGACAGCCAAGAGACCCAGTACTTC. The rearrangement joins TRBV4-1 to TRBJ2-5, with 7 bases lining up with TRBD1. Germline trimming cut 5 bases from V and 1 base from J; bases unmatched to any gene: 4. Germline CDR1 is MGHRA and CDR2 is YSYEKL. The CDR3 runs to 14 residues.